The 27 T cell receptor beta chains below all came from one sample that was sequenced in a study of blood T cell repertoires in COVID-19. The assay was immunoSEQ multiplex PCR, and TCRdb's table has in-frame clones only and misses some. The data show 250,000 or so clones, about 86% seen once. Input material: PBMCs or T cells enriched from blood (not recorded which). These TCRs come from a man in his forties or fifties who had recovered from COVID-19.

This sequence joins TRBV19 and TRBJ2-7, with TRBD2 matching over 8 bases. V lost 1 base and J lost 3; bases outside the gene matches: 11. The CDR3 consists of 17 residues. Germline V gene sequence: CDR1 LNHDA, CDR2 SQIVND (reference sequence). For the CDR3, the DNA is TGTGCCAGTAGTATAGGAGGACAACGACTAGCGAACTACGAGCAGTACTTC. It codes for CASSIGGQRLANYEQYF.

The rearrangement joins TRBV11-3 to TRBJ2-1; D may be TRBD2 (5 bases). The length of the CDR3 is 15 residues. The germline V and J ends were trimmed by 4 bases and 9 bases, with 19 bases remaining between them. Germline assignment: CDR1 SGHNT and CDR2 YENEEA. The CDR3 nucleotides are TGTGCCAGCAGCTCGCAAGGCCCCTCGGGGAGTGAGCAGTTCTTC. It yields the protein CASSSQGPSGSEQFF.

The chain recombines TRBV3-1 (or the pseudogene TRBV3-2) with TRBJ2-7, with 12 bases lining up with TRBD2. Germline V CDR1 and CDR2: LGHDT, YNNKEL (reference sequence). V lost 4 bases to trimming and J lost 2 bases; unmatched junction nucleotides: 3. This CDR3 spans 15 amino acids. The CDR3 spells CASSPPSGRAYEQYF. CDR3 coding DNA: TGTGCCAGCAGCCCCCCTAGCGGGAGGGCCTACGAGCAGTACTTC.

This rearrangement joins TRBV7-3 to TRBJ2-4; 7 positions agree with TRBD1. J gave up 8 bases and V 4 bases, and 8 bases lay outside the gene matches. Germline-derived CDR1 and CDR2 are SGHTA and FQGTGA. CDR3 size: 14 residues. CDR3 loop: CASSSQGESDIQYF. The CDR3 region has the DNA TGTGCCAGCAGCTCCCAGGGGGAGTCGGACATTCAGTACTTC. Filled out from reference TRBV7-3 and TRBJ2-4, the complete variable domain reads GAGVSQTPSNKVTEKGKYVELRCDPISGHTALYWYRQSLGQGPEFLIYFQGTGAADDSGLPNDRFFAVRPEGSVSTLKIQRTERGDSAVYLCASSSQGESDIQYFGAGTRLSVL.

The V and J genes are TRBV5-4 and TRBJ2-1, with 11 bases fitting TRBD1. The CDR3 runs 14 residues. CDR1 is SGHNT and CDR2 is YYREEE in the germline V gene (reference sequence). V was pared by 4 bases and J by 7 bases, with 4 bases of the junction left unmatched. CDR3 in DNA: TGTGCCAGCAGCGACCGGGACAGGGGGAATGAGCAGTTCTTC. This gives the protein CASSDRDRGNEQFF.

This sequence joins TRBV10-3 and TRBJ2-7, with 12 bases lining up with TRBD1. Germline trimming cut 11 bases from V and 6 bases from J; bases unmatched to any gene: 8. This CDR3 has 13 amino acids. Germline V gene data show CDR1 as ENHRY and CDR2 as SYGVKD. The CDR3 loop is CASSGTGGSEQYF. In DNA, the CDR3 is TGTGCCTCCTCCGGGACAGGGGGCTCCGAGCAGTACTTC.

The rearrangement links TRBV5-1 to TRBJ1-2; the D gene is possibly TRBD1 (5 bases). Germline lookup yields CDR1 SGHRS and CDR2 YFSETQ. CDR3 length equals 13 residues. V dropped 4 bases and J dropped 7 bases, with 14 bases sitting between them. The DNA for the CDR3 is TGCGCCAGCAGCCCTCAGGGTTTCGGTGGCTACACCTTC. Its translation is CASSPQGFGGYTF.

Concerning this clone: The same CDR3 arises from other DNA sequences in this sample as well. The chain couples TRBV5-1 to TRBJ2-5, with D possibly matching TRBD1 (6 bases). Germline V lookup: CDR1 SGHRS, CDR2 YFSETQ. The CDR3 covers 14 residues. V gave up 0 bases and J gave up 2 bases, with 8 bases separating them. The CDR3 protein is CASSLVTGQETQYF. CDR3 coding DNA: TGCGCCAGCAGCTTGGTGACAGGTCAAGAGACCCAGTACTTC. Using reference TRBV5-1 and TRBJ2-5 for the parts outside the CDR3, the full variable domain is KAGVTQTPRYLIKTRGQQVTLSCSPISGHRSVSWYQQTPGQGLQFLFEYFSETQRNKGNFPGRFSGRQFSNSRSEMNVSTLELGDSALYLCASSLVTGQETQYFGPGTRLLVL.

V gene TRBV19 combines with J gene TRBJ2-3; tentative D call: TRBD2 (5 bases). V was pared by 6 bases and J by 4 bases, with 20 bases between. Germline values: CDR1 LNHDA, CDR2 SQIVND (reference sequence). CDR3 size: 16 residues. DNA of the CDR3: TGTGCCAGTAGCCCGCCTGGGAGAATTGGAGCAGATACGCAGTATTTT. Translated, it gives CASSPPGRIGADTQYF.

This clone appeared once. V and J are TRBV9 and TRBJ2-1; 9 nucleotides agree with TRBD2. J was trimmed by 9 bases and V by 6 bases; bases with no gene match: 10. The CDR3 contains 14 residues. Germline V gene data show CDR1 as SGDLS and CDR2 as YYNGEE. CDR3 bases: TGTGCCAGCAATCTCGGCGGGGGGGCGACTGAGCAGTTCTTC. Translated: CASNLGGGATEQFF.

V usage is TRBV7-3 and J usage is TRBJ2-3; TRBD1 matches 10 bases. CDR1 SGHTA and CDR2 FQGTGA come from the germline V gene. Losses at the gene ends were 5 bases for V and 4 bases for J; bases not matched to a gene: 6. CDR3 length equals 15 residues. The CDR3 loop is CASSLGTGAADTQYF. The CDR3 DNA reads as TGTGCCAGCAGCCTCGGGACAGGGGCTGCAGATACGCAGTATTTT.

V is TRBV5-1 and J is TRBJ2-7; the D gene is possibly TRBD1 (7 bases). The CDR3 runs 14 residues. Trimming stripped 5 bases from V and 2 bases from J, with 14 bases between. Germline V CDR1 and CDR2: SGHRS, YFSETQ. In DNA, the CDR3 is TGCGCCAGCAGGGCGCGGGACAGCCCCTACGAGCAGTACTTC. This gives the protein CASRARDSPYEQYF.

Only a few counts were recorded for this clone. V and J are TRBV24-1 and TRBJ2-5; TRBD1 aligns across 10 bases. Germline assignment: CDR1 KGHDR and CDR2 SFDVKD. V shed 1 base and J 2 bases; nucleotides not matched to a gene: 3. The CDR3 has 16 amino acids. The CDR3 DNA reads TGTGCCACCAGTGATTTTGGGACAGGGGTTCAAGAGACCCAGTACTTC. Translated: CATSDFGTGVQETQYF.

CDR3 sequence (DNA): TGTGCCAGCAGTCGGGCCGGTCCAGGGGGCGGATACGAGCAGTACTTC. Its translation: CASSRAGPGGGYEQYF. The chain combines TRBV6-2 or TRBV6-3 with TRBJ2-7; 8 bases line up with TRBD1. V trimming: 5 bases; J trimming: 4 bases; junction bases outside the gene matches: 13. Germline loops: CDR1 MNHEY, CDR2 SVGEGT. CDR3 size: 16 residues.

This rearrangement joins TRBV25-1 to TRBJ1-3; 7 bases match TRBD1. Trimming removed 5 bases from V and 0 bases from J; junction bases left unmatched: 4. Germline CDR1 and CDR2: MGHDK and SYGVNS. There are 15 residues in the CDR3. CDR3 nucleotide sequence: TGTGCCAGCAGTACGGGACAGAACTCTGGAAACACCATATATTTT. It specifies CASSTGQNSGNTIYF.

This chain connects TRBV15 to TRBJ1-5; D is perhaps TRBD1 (5 bases). Germline CDR1 LNHNV, CDR2 YYDKDF (reference sequence). This CDR3 region has 14 residues. Trimming stripped 1 base from V and 6 bases from J, with 10 bases between. CDR3 sequence reads: CATSRGEGIQPQHF. In nucleotides, the CDR3 is TGTGCCACCAGCAGAGGGGAGGGGATTCAGCCCCAGCATTTT.

V usage is TRBV6-5 and J usage is TRBJ1-6; 7 bases agree with TRBD1. Per the germline V gene, CDR1 is MNHEY and CDR2 is SVGAGI. CDR3 length: 14 residues. With V trimmed by 5 bases and J by 10 bases, 8 bases remained unmatched. Here the CDR3 reads CASSKQGRGSPLHF. The CDR3 DNA reads TGTGCCAGCAGTAAACAGGGGCGAGGATCACCCCTCCACTTT.

The chain combines TRBV12-5 with TRBJ2-7, with 8 bases identical to TRBD1. With 2 bases clipped from V and 1 base from J, the junction kept 10 bases outside the gene matches. CDR3 length: 17 residues. Germline CDR1 is LGHNT and CDR2 is FRNRAP. In DNA form, the CDR3 reads TGTGCTAGTGGTTTGCCCCAAGAGGGGACAGGTTCCTACGAGCAGTACTTC. This gives the protein CASGLPQEGTGSYEQYF.

The chain employs TRBV7-6 and TRBJ1-3; D possibly corresponds to TRBD1 (6 bases). Germline-derived CDR1 and CDR2 are SGHVS and FNYEAQ. Trimming left V 6 bases short and J 4 bases short, with 7 bases between. This CDR3 contains 12 residues. Here the CDR3 DNA reads TGTGCCAGCAGAGGACAGGGAAACACCATATATTTT. Translated, it gives CASRGQGNTIYF.

V is TRBV7-2 and J is TRBJ1-2; no definite D call. Germline-derived CDR1 and CDR2 are SGHTA and FQGNSA. The ends were cut back, 2 bases at V and 6 bases at J, with 22 bases in the middle. This CDR3 has 17 amino acids. CDR3 sequence: CASSLTSREILQDGYTF. Here the CDR3 DNA reads TGTGCCAGCAGCTTAACGAGCCGGGAAATCCTCCAAGATGGCTACACCTTC.

The V and J genes are TRBV19 and TRBJ2-2; D might be TRBD1 (5 bases). V lost 6 bases and J lost 2, with 13 bases in between. This CDR3 has 15 residues. Germline values: CDR1 LNHDA, CDR2 SQIVND (reference sequence). The CDR3 DNA reads as TGTGCCAGTAGCTTGACAGTACCCAACACCGGGGAGCTGTTTTTT. Its translation is CASSLTVPNTGELFF.

With respect to this clone: The sample contains more than one DNA sequence encoding this CDR3. The V gene is TRBV9, the J gene TRBJ1-6; D not resolved. The CDR3 has 15 residues. Germline V CDR1 and CDR2: SGDLS, YYNGEE. Between the trimmed V and J ends, which lost 3 bases and 0 bases, there was a span of 7 bases. CDR3 protein: CASSGASSYNSPLHF. In nucleotides, the CDR3 is TGTGCCAGCAGCGGCGCTAGCTCCTATAATTCACCCCTCCACTTT.

The V call is TRBV6-1, the J call TRBJ2-2; D is ambiguous. This CDR3 is 16 amino acids long. V shed 2 bases and J shed 1 base, with 11 bases lying between them. Germline V lookup: CDR1 MNHNS, CDR2 SASEGT. The CDR3 loop is CASSEKSGQNTGELFF. CDR3 DNA: TGTGCCAGCAGTGAAAAGAGTGGGCAGAACACCGGGGAGCTGTTTTTT.

The chain links TRBV6-5 to TRBJ1-2; maybe TRBD1 (6 bases). CDR3 length: 13 residues. The V gene's germline CDR1 is MNHEY and CDR2 SVGAGI. Between the trimmed V and J ends, which lost 10 bases and 0 bases, there was a span of 12 bases. CDR3 nucleotides: TGTGCCACTCCGGACAGCCCTAACTATGGCTACACCTTC. This translates into CATPDSPNYGYTF.

The V call is TRBV28, the J call TRBJ2-7; no clear D. The CDR3 is 14 residues long. Trimming pared 8 bases from V and 1 base from J, leaving 15 bases between. The V gene's germline CDR1 is MDHEN and CDR2 SYDVKM. The CDR3 nucleotides read TGTGCCAGCGCTATCTATTCTCCTTCCTACGAGCAGTACTTC. Protein product: CASAIYSPSYEQYF.

The gene calls are TRBV28 and TRBJ2-7, with a tentative D call TRBD2 (5 bases). CDR1 MDHEN and CDR2 SYDVKM come from the germline V gene. The CDR3 covers 15 residues. V was shortened by 2 bases and J by 2 bases, with 13 bases between the two germline ends. The CDR3 coding sequence is TGTGCCAGCAGTTTAAGGAGGCTCAGCACCTACGAGCAGTACTTC. Protein sequence: CASSLRRLSTYEQYF.

The chain joins TRBV29-1 to TRBJ2-1; no clear D. The CDR3 has 12 amino acids. Germline CDR1 is SQVTM and CDR2 is ANQGSEA. Trimming took 1 base from V and 8 from J, leaving 9 bases between them. The CDR3 DNA reads TGCAGCGTTGAAGCTAGTGGTGATGAGCAGTTCTTC. Translating it yields CSVEASGDEQFF.